This T cell receptor beta chain was sequenced during a study of T-cell memory formation after mild COVID-19. General study findings and limits: CD4/CD8 balance held among clones contracting day 15 to 85, and later expanders leaned CD4+. Second-wave clones that peaked on day 37 lacked confirmed SARS-CoV-2 specificity. The study found contracting CD4+ clones mainly in CM and EM and contracting CD8+ clones in EMRA.

UMIs and sample barcodes were carried by the TCR alpha and TCR beta cDNA libraries that 5'RACE produced using constant-segment primers. TCRdb processed the 5' RACE reads anew with MiXCR; each CDR3 protein has one entry. The sample includes a few hundred thousand distinct CDR3 sequences, around 20% of them seen just once. This clonotype was detected many times. Antigen: not known. This CDR3 has 16 residues. Germline assignment: CDR1 SGHKS and CDR2 YYEKEE (reference sequence). The V gene end was trimmed by 1 base and the J gene end by 9 bases; junction bases not matched to a gene: 8. The sample comprised PBMCs or a T cell subset sorted from them (not recorded which). The chain links TRBV5-5 to TRBJ2-1; 12 bases line up with TRBD2. The sequence was obtained from a man between 18 and 35 years old who had mild COVID-19 (a few samples of this study predate the infection). Cell type and time point are not known. Here the CDR3 reads CASSLTSGGPLVEQFF. For the CDR3, the DNA is TGTGCCAGCAGCTTGACTAGCGGGGGGCCACTAGTTGAGCAGTTCTTC.